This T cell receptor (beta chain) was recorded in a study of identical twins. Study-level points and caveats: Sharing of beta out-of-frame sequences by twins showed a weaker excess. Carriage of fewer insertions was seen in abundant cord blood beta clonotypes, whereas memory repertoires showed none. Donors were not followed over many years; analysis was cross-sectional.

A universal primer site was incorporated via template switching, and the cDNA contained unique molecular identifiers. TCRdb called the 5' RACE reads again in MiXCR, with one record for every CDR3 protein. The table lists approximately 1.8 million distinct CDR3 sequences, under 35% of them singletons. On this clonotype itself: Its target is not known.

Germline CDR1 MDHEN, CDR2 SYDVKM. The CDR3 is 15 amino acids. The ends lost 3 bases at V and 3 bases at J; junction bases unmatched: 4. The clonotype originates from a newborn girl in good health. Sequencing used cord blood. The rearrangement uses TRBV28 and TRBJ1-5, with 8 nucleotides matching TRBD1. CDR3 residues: CASSFRGRDNQPQHF. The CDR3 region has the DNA TGTGCCAGCAGTTTCAGGGGGCGTGACAATCAGCCCCAGCATTTT.